The T cell receptor beta chain under discussion was sequenced for a study of blood T cell repertoires in COVID-19. About the study: Both acute and convalescent COVID-19 samples were obtained from the United States, Italy and Spain. PBMCs, B-cell-depleted T cells, or T cells were the source of the cDNA or gDNA that made up the material.

This CDR3 contains 12 residues. Germline V gene sequence: CDR1 MGHDK, CDR2 SYGVNS. Deletions cut 2 bases from V and 10 bases from J, with 11 bases between. The authors' processing: Amplification of reference gene primers was used by the study to estimate nucleated cell counts. The protocol was immunoSEQ multiplex PCR, while the TCRdb copy is restricted to in-frame clones and leaves out a portion. That table gives V, J and clone size, and the DNA gave D and trimming. The data contain 91,000 or so clones, about 82% of them singletons. The sequence was collected from an older woman in a cohort sampled during active or convalescent COVID-19. This chain links TRBV25-1 with TRBJ1-1; D remains unclear. Sequencing was carried out using peripheral blood. For the CDR3, the DNA is TGTGCCAGCAGTGAAAAACCGGGGTTAGCTTTCTTT. It codes for CASSEKPGLAFF.